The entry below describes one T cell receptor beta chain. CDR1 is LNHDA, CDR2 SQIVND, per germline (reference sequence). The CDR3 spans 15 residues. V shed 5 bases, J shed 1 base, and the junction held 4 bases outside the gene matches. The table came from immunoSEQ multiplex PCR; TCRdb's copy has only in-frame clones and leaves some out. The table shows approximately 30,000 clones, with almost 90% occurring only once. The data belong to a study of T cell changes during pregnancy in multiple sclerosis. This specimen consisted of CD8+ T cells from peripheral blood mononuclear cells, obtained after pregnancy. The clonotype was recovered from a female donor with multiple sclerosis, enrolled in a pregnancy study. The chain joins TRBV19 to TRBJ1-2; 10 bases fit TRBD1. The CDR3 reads CASSPRTGGNYGYTF. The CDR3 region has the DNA TGTGCCAGTAGTCCAAGGACAGGGGGTAACTATGGCTACACCTTC.